Below are 27 T cell receptor beta chains sequenced from a single sample in a study of control samples from healthy donors and cancer patients. Generated by immunoSEQ multiplex PCR, the TCRdb table keeps only in-frame clones and is missing some. The data contain 100,000 to 150,000 clones, about nine tenths of them seen just once; the ten biggest clones take up over 2%. The specimen was blood. The receptors were gathered from a woman aged 50 to 60 in good health.

This clone appeared a single time. This CDR3 is also generated by other DNA sequences in the sample. The chain couples TRBV28 to TRBJ1-5; the D gene is possibly TRBD1 (5 bases). Germline CDR1 reads MDHEN; CDR2 reads SYDVKM. The V and J ends lost 6 bases and 4 bases respectively, with 13 bases between them. This CDR3 spans 14 amino acids. The CDR3 DNA follows: TGTGCCAGCAGCCTCCTTGGGGGGAATCAGCCCCAGCATTTT. Protein: CASSLLGGNQPQHF.

This clone showed up just once. The rearrangement joins TRBV6-6 to TRBJ1-2, with 7 bases lining up with TRBD1. The V gene end was trimmed by 8 bases and the J gene end by 0 bases; junction bases not matched to a gene: 12. The CDR3 is 16 residues long. The germline CDR1 and CDR2 sequences are MNHNY and SVGAGI (reference sequence). CDR3 residues: CASRNRGGGSNYGYTF. The CDR3 DNA reads as TGTGCCAGCCGAAACAGGGGTGGGGGATCTAACTATGGCTACACCTTC.

V and J are TRBV25-1 and TRBJ2-3; TRBD2 agrees at 7 bases. Trimming cost V 5 bases and J 1 base; bases outside gene matches: 0. This CDR3 comprises 13 residues. The germline gives CDR1 MGHDK, CDR2 SYGVNS. The CDR3 DNA reads as TGTGCCAGCAGTCGGGGGGGCACAGATACGCAGTATTTT. Protein product: CASSRGGTDTQYF.

The DNA of the CDR3 is TGTGCCAGCAGTGGGCAGGGGGCGGTTGGCTACACCTTC. Amino acids: CASSGQGAVGYTF. The V and J genes are TRBV27 and TRBJ1-2; 8 bases align to TRBD1. The germline CDR1 and CDR2 sequences are MNHEY and SMNVEV (reference sequence). Trimming removed 5 bases from V and 7 bases from J; junction bases left unmatched: 6. The CDR3 totals 13 residues.

V gene TRBV7-8 combines with J gene TRBJ1-5; TRBD1 might be the D (6 bases). Germline assignment: CDR1 SGHVS and CDR2 FQNEAQ. Trimming cost V 2 bases and J 0 bases, with 8 bases left between them. CDR3 length equals 15 residues. The CDR3 spells CASSLRGNSNQPQHF. The CDR3 coding sequence is TGTGCCAGCAGCTTAAGGGGGAATAGCAATCAGCCCCAGCATTTT. Full variable domain (outside the CDR3, taken from reference TRBV7-8 and TRBJ1-5): GAGVSQSPRYKVAKRGQDVALRCDPISGHVSLFWYQQALGQGPEFLTYFQNEAQLDKSGLPSDRFFAERPEGSVSTLKIQRTQQEDSAVYLCASSLRGNSNQPQHFGDGTRLSIL.

Only a few counts were recorded for this clone. This chain connects TRBV18 to TRBJ1-2; D gene uncertain. Trimming shortened V by 2 bases and J by 2 bases, and 21 bases separated the two germline ends. The CDR3 sequence is 18 residues long. Germline CDR1 reads KGHSH; CDR2 reads LQKENI. The CDR3 protein is CASSPGSLREVLNYGYTF. As DNA, the CDR3 is TGTGCCAGCTCACCAGGGAGCCTACGGGAAGTTCTCAACTATGGCTACACCTTC.

This clone was seen ten or more times. V is TRBV5-6 and J is TRBJ1-5; D perhaps matches TRBD1 (5 bases). The CDR3 contains 13 residues. The germline CDR1 and CDR2 sequences are SGHDT and YYEEEE. V lost 3 bases, J lost 6 bases, and 10 bases lay in between. The CDR3 sequence: CASSSWGVQPQHF. CDR3 coding DNA: TGTGCCAGCAGCTCGTGGGGGGTTCAGCCCCAGCATTTT.

This chain links TRBV27 with TRBJ2-3, with D unresolved. Looked up from germline, CDR1 is MNHEY and CDR2 is SMNVEV (reference sequence). Between the trimmed V and J ends, which lost 2 bases and 1 base, there was a span of 19 bases. This CDR3 contains 18 residues. Written as DNA, the CDR3 is TGTGCCAGCAGTTTAAAGGGAATCCCAACTGCCGGCACAGATACGCAGTATTTT. Protein product: CASSLKGIPTAGTDTQYF.

The chain combines TRBV30 with TRBJ1-2, with 7 nucleotides matching TRBD1. Germline V lookup: CDR1 GTSNPN, CDR2 SVGIG (reference sequence). J was trimmed by 1 base and V by 5 bases; bases with no gene match: 7. The CDR3 totals 14 residues. For the CDR3, the DNA is TGTGCCTGGCAGGGACAGCGTTTTAACTATGGCTACACCTTC. Amino acid sequence: CAWQGQRFNYGYTF.

The chain is built from TRBV4-1 and TRBJ1-6; weak D call: TRBD1 (6 bases). Germline lookup yields CDR1 MGHRA and CDR2 YSYEKL. Trimming shortened V by 0 bases and J by 9 bases, and 18 bases separated the two germline ends. The CDR3 has 17 amino acids. CDR3 in amino acids: CASSQDPFGGAGSPLHF. CDR3 sequence (DNA): TGCGCCAGCAGCCAAGATCCTTTTGGGGGGGCCGGTTCACCCCTCCACTTT.

This clone was observed a handful of times. The V gene is TRBV15, the J gene TRBJ2-3; no clear D gene. The CDR3 is made up of 11 amino acids. The germline V and J ends were trimmed by 5 bases and 3 bases, with 3 bases remaining between them. CDR1 is LNHNV, CDR2 YYDKDF, per germline (reference sequence). The CDR3 reads CATSWTDTQYF. The CDR3 region has the DNA TGTGCCACCAGCTGGACAGATACGCAGTATTTT.

This chain links TRBV6-2 or TRBV6-3 with TRBJ2-1, with 15 bases identical to TRBD2. The CDR3 length is 15 residues. Trimming took 4 bases from V and 9 from J; bases not matched to a gene: 4. Germline values: CDR1 MNHEY, CDR2 SVGEGT. The DNA of the CDR3 is TGTGCCAGCAGTTCTCGGACTAGCGGGAGGGGTGAGCAGTTCTTC. Amino acid sequence: CASSSRTSGRGEQFF.

V is TRBV18 and J is TRBJ1-5, with 8 bases that match TRBD1. Germline values: CDR1 KGHSH, CDR2 LQKENI. This CDR3 comprises 16 residues. The junction had 6 bases not matched to a gene; V was cut back by 5 bases and J by 0 bases. Written as DNA, the CDR3 is TGTGCCAGCTCAGTCACAGGGGGAAATAGCAATCAGCCCCAGCATTTT. Encoded protein: CASSVTGGNSNQPQHF.

The chain has TRBV5-1 and TRBJ1-2; D gene unclear. The CDR3 is made up of 14 amino acids. The germline CDR1 and CDR2 sequences are SGHRS and YFSETQ. V was cut by 7 bases and J by 1 base, with 14 bases left in between. The CDR3 bases are TGCGCCAGCGCCATGGACGCCTATAACTATGGCTACACCTTC. Its protein is CASAMDAYNYGYTF.

Points on this clone: The junction differs from germline at one of its ends, possibly a read error. This chain joins TRBV15 and TRBJ2-7; D possibly matches TRBD1 or TRBD2 (5 bases each). Per germline, CDR1 LNHNV and CDR2 YYDKDF (reference sequence). The CDR3 totals 14 residues. Here the CDR3 DNA reads TGTGCCACCAGTAGAGGGGTGGAAACCTACGAGCAGTACTTC. This encodes CATSRGVETYEQYF.

V and J are TRBV5-1 and TRBJ2-3, with a tentative D call TRBD2 (6 bases). The CDR3 totals 15 residues. Germline V CDR1 and CDR2: SGHRS, YFSETQ. Trimming removed 3 bases from V and 0 bases from J, with 11 bases in between. CDR3 amino acids: CASSSRLGSTDTQYF. In DNA form, the CDR3 reads TGCGCCAGCAGCTCCCGACTAGGAAGCACAGATACGCAGTATTTT.

The chain is built from TRBV5-4 and TRBJ2-5; D ambiguous. The CDR3 length is 13 residues. The V gene's germline CDR1 is SGHNT and CDR2 YYREEE (reference sequence). V dropped 0 bases and J dropped 4 bases, with 7 bases sitting between them. The DNA of the CDR3 is TGTGCCAGCAGCTTGGACCCCGGAGAGACCCAGTACTTC. Translated, it gives CASSLDPGETQYF.

The chain has TRBV7-9 and TRBJ2-3, with TRBD2 matching 9 bases. This CDR3 spans 16 amino acids. Per the germline V gene, CDR1 is SEHNR and CDR2 is FQNEAQ (reference sequence). V trimming: 5 bases; J trimming: 6 bases; junction bases outside the gene matches: 12. The CDR3 protein is CASSPYTSGPRDTQYF. The CDR3 DNA reads as TGTGCCAGCAGCCCGTATACTAGCGGGCCCCGGGATACGCAGTATTTT.

The chain uses TRBV2 and TRBJ2-5; no firm D call. Trimming stripped 6 bases from V and 1 base from J, with 9 bases between. Germline V CDR1 and CDR2: SNHLY, FYNNEI. The CDR3 extends over 13 amino acids. This CDR3 is CASRNSVQETQYF. The CDR3 region has the DNA TGTGCCAGCAGAAACAGCGTCCAAGAGACCCAGTACTTC. Looking up the rest from reference TRBV2 and TRBJ2-5 gives the full variable domain: EPEVTQTPSHQVTQMGQEVILRCVPISNHLYFYWYRQILGQKVEFLVSFYNNEISEKSEIFDDQFSVERPDGSNFTLKIRSTKLEDSAMYFCASRNSVQETQYFGPGTRLLVL.

This chain joins TRBV12-3 or TRBV12-4 and TRBJ1-1; D ambiguous. V was shortened by 5 bases and J by 4 bases, with 11 bases between the two germline ends. CDR3 size: 13 residues. CDR3 bases: TGTGCCAGCAGTCCTCATGCGAGCACTGAAGCTTTCTTT. This sequence encodes CASSPHASTEAFF.

The V and J genes are TRBV2 and TRBJ1-4; no definite D call. Germline CDR1 reads SNHLY; CDR2 reads FYNNEI. V was pared by 7 bases and J by 0 bases, with 9 bases between. This CDR3 contains 14 residues. The CDR3 loop reads CASKKGATNEKLFF. CDR3 bases: TGTGCCAGCAAGAAAGGTGCAACTAATGAAAAACTGTTTTTT.

J is TRBJ1-5 and V is TRBV2, with D unresolved. Trimming removed 3 bases at V and 6 bases at J, with 12 bases between. Germline lookup yields CDR1 SNHLY and CDR2 FYNNEI. The CDR3 spans 14 residues. CDR3 DNA sequence: TGTGCCAGCAGTGAGGAGAGGGTGGCTCAGCCCCAGCATTTT. Translation: CASSEERVAQPQHF.

As concerns this clone: Other nucleotide sequences in the sample specify the same CDR3. The rearrangement joins TRBV2 to TRBJ2-1; TRBD2 matches 10 bases. The CDR3 totals 13 residues. V shed 9 bases, J shed 7 bases, and the junction held 6 bases outside the gene matches. Germline assignment: CDR1 SNHLY and CDR2 FYNNEI. This CDR3 is CASRTSGRNEQFF. The CDR3 nucleotides read TGTGCCAGTAGGACTAGCGGCCGAAATGAGCAGTTCTTC.

The chain has TRBV5-1 and TRBJ2-7; unclear D gene. CDR1 is SGHRS and CDR2 is YFSETQ in the germline V gene. The length of the CDR3 is 12 residues. Trimming left V 4 bases short and J 5 bases short, with 10 bases between. CDR3 in DNA: TGCGCCAGCAGCCCACCCAGCCACGAGCAGTACTTC. It specifies CASSPPSHEQYF.

This chain links TRBV24-1 with TRBJ2-7, with 10 bases identical to TRBD1. V lost 3 bases, J lost 3 bases, and 4 bases stayed unmatched. Looked up from germline, CDR1 is KGHDR and CDR2 is SFDVKD. This CDR3 spans 15 amino acids. CDR3 coding DNA: TGTGCCACCAGTGATCCGGGACAGGGGAACTACGAGCAGTACTTC. It is translated as CATSDPGQGNYEQYF.

The gene calls are TRBV12-3 or TRBV12-4 and TRBJ1-2; no firm D call. The CDR3 is made up of 13 amino acids. The ends were cut back, 5 bases at V and 3 bases at J, with 10 bases in the middle. The CDR3 DNA reads as TGTGCCAGCAGTAGGTTCAGAGACTATGGCTACACCTTC. This sequence encodes CASSRFRDYGYTF.

The genes are TRBV19 and TRBJ1-5; D is unresolved. This CDR3 region has 11 residues. V was pared by 5 bases and J by 11 bases, with 10 bases between. Germline loops: CDR1 LNHDA, CDR2 SQIVND (reference sequence). The CDR3 nucleotides are TGTGCCAGTAGTGCCGATTTGGCCCAGCATTTT. Protein product: CASSADLAQHF.